Here is one T cell receptor (beta chain) with its context. Measured with immunoSEQ multiplex PCR; TCRdb has only the in-frame clones, and not every one. The sample contains roughly 130,000 clones, approximately 95% of which appear only once. This specimen belongs to a study of control samples from healthy donors and cancer patients. CDR1 is SGHDT, CDR2 YYEEEE, per germline. This CDR3 is 13 amino acids long. Deletions cut 4 bases from V and 1 base from J, with 8 bases between. This receptor was obtained from a young man in good health. V gene TRBV5-6 combines with J gene TRBJ1-1, with D possibly matching TRBD1 (6 bases). The sample was blood. The CDR3 here is CASSADRNTEAFF. Written as DNA, the CDR3 is TGTGCCAGCAGCGCGGACAGGAACACTGAAGCTTTCTTT.